Below are 4 T cell receptor beta chains sequenced from a single sample in a study of T cells in Graves' hyperthyroidism and ophthalmopathy. RNA transcripts provided the source from which TCR beta CDR3 regions were amplified. First-round RT-PCR of the TCR CDR3 relied on the HTBI primer set. From the multiplex PCR reads, TCRdb called clonotypes with MiXCR, one entry per CDR3 protein. This table holds about 270,000 distinct CDR3 sequences, about 25% found once. Sequences were obtained from blood. These receptors were obtained from a man aged 35-49 years with Graves' hyperthyroidism that later progressed to Graves' ophthalmopathy.

This clonotype has at least ten counts. The V and J genes are TRBV12-3 or TRBV12-4 and TRBJ1-6, with a weak D call TRBD1 (6 bases). CDR3 length equals 15 residues. Deletions cut 3 bases from V and 10 bases from J, with 16 bases between. CDR3 nucleotide sequence: TGTGCCAGCAGTTTGGGGGGGGGGGCCTGGTCACCCCTCCACTTT. Its protein product is CASSLGGGAWSPLHF.

This chain links TRBV5-1 with TRBJ2-7, with 10 bases fitting TRBD2. V shed 1 base, J shed 4 bases, and the junction held 8 bases outside the gene matches. Per the germline V gene, CDR1 is SGHRS and CDR2 is YFSETQ. This CDR3 contains 16 residues. The CDR3 protein is CASSLRLAGDGYEQYF. CDR3 DNA: TGCGCCAGCAGCTTGAGGCTAGCGGGAGACGGTTACGAGCAGTACTTC.

This clonotype showed up many times. V gene TRBV20-1 combines with J gene TRBJ1-1; unclear D gene. The V end lost 0 bases, the J end lost 10 bases, and 9 bases lay between the germline ends. The germline V gene encodes CDR1 DFQATT and CDR2 SNEGSKA (reference sequence). This CDR3 has 11 residues. CDR3 protein: CSARESGVAFF. The CDR3, as DNA: TGCAGTGCTAGAGAGTCAGGAGTAGCTTTCTTT.

Many counts were recorded for this clonotype. The rearrangement links TRBV11-1 to TRBJ2-4, with TRBD2 identical over 13 bases. Losses at the gene ends were 4 bases for V and 0 bases for J; bases not matched to a gene: 9. Germline-derived CDR1 and CDR2 are SGHAT and FQDESV (reference sequence). The CDR3 loop spans 19 amino acids. The CDR3, as DNA: TGTGCCAGCAGCTCACCGGGACTAGCGGGACTCAGAGCCAAAAACATTCAGTACTTC. Translating it yields CASSSPGLAGLRAKNIQYF.